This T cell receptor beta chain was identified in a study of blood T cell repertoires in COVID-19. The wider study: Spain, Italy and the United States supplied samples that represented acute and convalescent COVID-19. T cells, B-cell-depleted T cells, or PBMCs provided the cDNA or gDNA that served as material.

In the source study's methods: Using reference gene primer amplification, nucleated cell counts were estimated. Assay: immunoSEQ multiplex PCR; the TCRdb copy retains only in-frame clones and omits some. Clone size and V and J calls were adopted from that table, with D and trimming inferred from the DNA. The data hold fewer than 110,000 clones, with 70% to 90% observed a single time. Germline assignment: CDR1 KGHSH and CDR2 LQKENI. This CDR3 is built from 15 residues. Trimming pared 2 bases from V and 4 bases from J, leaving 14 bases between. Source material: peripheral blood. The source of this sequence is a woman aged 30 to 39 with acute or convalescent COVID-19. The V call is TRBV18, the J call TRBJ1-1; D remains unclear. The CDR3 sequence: CASSPKGGGGTEAFF. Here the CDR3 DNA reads TGTGCCAGCTCACCAAAAGGAGGCGGAGGCACTGAAGCTTTCTTT.